This T cell receptor beta chain stems from a study of T cells in localized non-small cell lung cancer. Remarks on this clone: Antigen: not known.

Libraries were prepared by immunoSEQ multiplex PCR; TCRdb keeps only in-frame clonotypes and omits some of them. The data show around 90,000 clones, with less than 85% seen just once and approximately 21% held by the top ten. Study-wide findings and caveats: Median approximately 61 top-100 tumor clones were shared with paired adjacent lung. Higher blood T cell density tracked longer overall survival. Maximal T cell clonality occurred in uninvolved adjacent lung, with tumor ranking below it.

The CDR3 spans 13 residues. V dropped 2 bases and J dropped 6 bases, with 11 bases sitting between them. Germline V gene data show CDR1 as GTSNPN and CDR2 as SVGIG (reference sequence). The sequence derives from a man aged 40 to 69 with stage II squamous cell lung carcinoma. The chain combines TRBV30 with TRBJ1-5; TRBD1 is a possible D gene (5 bases). The sample here was PBMCs, taken before any cancer treatment. The CDR3: CAWSPRTGQPQHF. The CDR3 DNA follows: TGTGCCTGGAGTCCCCGAACAGGTCAGCCCCAGCATTTT.